This T cell receptor (beta chain) was documented in a study of a mutant IDH1 vaccine in newly diagnosed glioma. Study context: During weeks 1, 3, 5, 7, 11, 15, 19 and 23, patients received eight vaccinations. Radiotherapy, temozolomide, or both had been given previously, and both were given to most.

TCRdb keeps only in-frame clones here, not all; method: immunoSEQ multiplex PCR. The sample yields around 36,000 clones, 90% to 95% seen once. With respect to this clone: Its matching antigen is unknown.

This CDR3 spans 15 amino acids. J gave up 5 bases and V 2 bases, and 9 bases lay outside the gene matches. CDR1 is GTSNPN and CDR2 is SVGIG in the germline V gene (reference sequence). Time point noted: week 5, during vaccination. Topical imiquimod was applied with each vaccine dose, which held 300 ug of mutant IDH1 20-mer peptide. Astrocytomas found in donors were new, WHO grade 3 or 4, IDH1-mutant and ATRX-lost. This specimen consisted of PBMCs, obtained from a glioma patient whose treatment included an IDH1 peptide vaccine. V is TRBV30 and J is TRBJ2-5; 9 nucleotides match TRBD2. This receptor was obtained from a man in his fifties or sixties with glioma. CDR3: CAWSPVAGASETQYF. The CDR3 DNA sequence: TGTGCCTGGAGTCCAGTAGCGGGGGCTTCGGAGACCCAGTACTTC.